The present T cell receptor beta chain was sequenced within a study of T-cell memory formation after mild COVID-19. The wider study: Clusters were largely donor specific.

With regard to this clonotype: The antigen is not known.

Points from the study as a whole: Pre-infection memory harbored some responding clones, suggesting cross-reactive memory joined. Researchers could not confirm that second-wave clones peaking on day 37 targeted SARS-CoV-2.

This CDR3 is built from 15 residues. With V trimmed by 4 bases and J by 9 bases, 8 bases remained unmatched. The germline V gene has CDR1 LGHNA and CDR2 YNFKEQ. After 5'RACE with constant-segment primers, TCR alpha and TCR beta cDNA libraries carrying sample barcodes and UMIs were obtained. Via MiXCR, TCRdb re-called the 5' RACE reads, giving one row per CDR3 protein. The table lists some 310,000 distinct CDR3 sequences, 20% to 25% of them singletons, with roughly a fifth in the top ten. This TCR derives from a man between 18 and 29 years old who had mild COVID-19 (a few samples of this study predate the infection). Cell type and time point are not known. The J gene is TRBJ2-1, the V gene TRBV4-2; TRBD2 matches 11 bases. The sequenced sample consisted of PBMCs or a T cell subset sorted from them (not recorded which). The CDR3 spells CASSLEGTSGGEQFF. CDR3 DNA sequence: TGTGCCAGCAGCCTCGAGGGGACTAGCGGCGGTGAGCAGTTCTTC.